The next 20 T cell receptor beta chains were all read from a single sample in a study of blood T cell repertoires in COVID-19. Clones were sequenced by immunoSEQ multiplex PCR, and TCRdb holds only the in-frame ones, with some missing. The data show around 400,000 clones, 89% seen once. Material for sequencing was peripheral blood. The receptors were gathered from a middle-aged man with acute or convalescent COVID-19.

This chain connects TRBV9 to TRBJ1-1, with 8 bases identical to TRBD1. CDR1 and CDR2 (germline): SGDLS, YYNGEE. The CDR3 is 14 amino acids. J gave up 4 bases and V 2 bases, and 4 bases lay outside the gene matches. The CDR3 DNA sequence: TGTGCCAGCAGCGTCCAGGGGGCTAGCACTGAAGCTTTCTTT. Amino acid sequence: CASSVQGASTEAFF.

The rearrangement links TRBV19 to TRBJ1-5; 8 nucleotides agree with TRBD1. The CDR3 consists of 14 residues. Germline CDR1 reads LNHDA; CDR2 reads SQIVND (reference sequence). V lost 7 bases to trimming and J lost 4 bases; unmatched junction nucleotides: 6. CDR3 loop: CASILQGANQPQHF. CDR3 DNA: TGTGCCAGTATCCTCCAGGGGGCGAATCAGCCCCAGCATTTT.

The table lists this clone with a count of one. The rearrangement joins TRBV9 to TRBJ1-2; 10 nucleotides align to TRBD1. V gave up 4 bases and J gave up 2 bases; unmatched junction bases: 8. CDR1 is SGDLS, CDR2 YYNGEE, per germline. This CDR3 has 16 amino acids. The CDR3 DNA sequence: TGTGCCAGCAGCATCTCGTGGGGACAGGGGAACTATGGCTACACCTTC. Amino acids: CASSISWGQGNYGYTF.

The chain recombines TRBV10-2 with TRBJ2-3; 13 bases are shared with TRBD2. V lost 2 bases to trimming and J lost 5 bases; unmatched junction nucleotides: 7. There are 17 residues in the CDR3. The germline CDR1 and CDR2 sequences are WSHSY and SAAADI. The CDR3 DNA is TGCGCCAGCAGTGAGGCTCCGGGACTAGCGGGAAGAGATACGCAGTATTTT. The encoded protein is CASSEAPGLAGRDTQYF.

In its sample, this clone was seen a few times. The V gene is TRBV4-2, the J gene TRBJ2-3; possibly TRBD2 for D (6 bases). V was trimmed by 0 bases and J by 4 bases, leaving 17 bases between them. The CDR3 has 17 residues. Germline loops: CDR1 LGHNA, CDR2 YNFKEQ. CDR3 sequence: CASSQEGPAGGADTQYF. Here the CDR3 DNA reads TGTGCCAGCAGCCAAGAGGGCCCGGCCGGGGGAGCAGATACGCAGTATTTT.

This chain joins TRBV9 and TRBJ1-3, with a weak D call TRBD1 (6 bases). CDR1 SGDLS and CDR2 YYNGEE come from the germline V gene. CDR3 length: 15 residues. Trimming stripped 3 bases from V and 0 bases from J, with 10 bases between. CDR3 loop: CASSARGGSGNTIYF. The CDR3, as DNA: TGTGCCAGCAGCGCACGAGGGGGCTCTGGAAACACCATATATTTT. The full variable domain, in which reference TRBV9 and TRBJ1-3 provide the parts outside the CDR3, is DSGVTQTPKHLITATGQRVTLRCSPRSGDLSVYWYQQSLDQGLQFLIQYYNGEERAKGNILERFSAQQFPDLHSELNLSSLELGDSALYFCASSARGGSGNTIYFGEGSWLTVV.

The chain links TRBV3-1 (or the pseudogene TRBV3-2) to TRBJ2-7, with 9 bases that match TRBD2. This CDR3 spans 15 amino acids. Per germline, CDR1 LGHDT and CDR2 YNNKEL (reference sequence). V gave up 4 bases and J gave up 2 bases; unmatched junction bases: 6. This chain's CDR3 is CASSPLAGAAYEQYF. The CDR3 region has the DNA TGTGCCAGCAGCCCTTTAGCGGGAGCGGCCTACGAGCAGTACTTC.

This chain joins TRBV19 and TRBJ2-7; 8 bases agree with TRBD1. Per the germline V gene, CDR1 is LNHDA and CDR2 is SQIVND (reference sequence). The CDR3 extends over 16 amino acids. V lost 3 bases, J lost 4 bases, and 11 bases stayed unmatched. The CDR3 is CASSITAAGGAYEQYF. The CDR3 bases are TGTGCCAGTAGTATTACGGCGGCAGGGGGCGCGTACGAGCAGTACTTC.

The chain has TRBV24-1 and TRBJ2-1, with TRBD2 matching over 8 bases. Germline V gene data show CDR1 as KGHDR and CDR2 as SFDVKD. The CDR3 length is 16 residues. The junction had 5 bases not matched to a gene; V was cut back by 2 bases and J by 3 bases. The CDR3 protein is CATSDSSGTSYNEQFF. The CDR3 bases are TGTGCCACCAGTGATTCCTCCGGGACTAGCTACAATGAGCAGTTCTTC.

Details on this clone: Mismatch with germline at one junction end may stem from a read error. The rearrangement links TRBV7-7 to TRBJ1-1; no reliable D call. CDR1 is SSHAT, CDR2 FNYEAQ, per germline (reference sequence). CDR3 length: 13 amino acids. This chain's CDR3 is CASSLDRDTEAFF. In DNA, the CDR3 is TGTGCTAGCAGCTTAGATCGGGACACTGAAGCTTTCTTT.

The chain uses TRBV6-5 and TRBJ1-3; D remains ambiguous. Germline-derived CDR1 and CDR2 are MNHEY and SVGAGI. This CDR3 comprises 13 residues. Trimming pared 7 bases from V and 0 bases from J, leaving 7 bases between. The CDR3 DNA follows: TGTGCCAGCAAGCCCGGCTCTGGAAACACCATATATTTT. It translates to CASKPGSGNTIYF.

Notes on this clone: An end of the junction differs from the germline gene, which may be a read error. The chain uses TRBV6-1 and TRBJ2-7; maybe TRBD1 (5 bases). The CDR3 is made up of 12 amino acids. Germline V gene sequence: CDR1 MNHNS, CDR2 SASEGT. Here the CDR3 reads CASRDAGYEQYF. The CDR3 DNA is TGTGCCAGCCGTGATGCAGGGTACGAGCAGTACTTC.

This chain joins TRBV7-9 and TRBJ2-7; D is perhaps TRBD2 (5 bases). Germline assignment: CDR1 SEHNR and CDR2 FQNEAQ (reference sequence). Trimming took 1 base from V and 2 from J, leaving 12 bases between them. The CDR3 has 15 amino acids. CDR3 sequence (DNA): TGTGCCAGCAGCTTAGATCGGCGACTAACCTACGAGCAGTACTTC. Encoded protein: CASSLDRRLTYEQYF.

The CDR3 DNA follows: TGCGCCAGCAGCTGGACAGGGGCCGGTGAGCAGTTCTTC. Protein sequence: CASSWTGAGEQFF. The chain joins TRBV5-1 to TRBJ2-1, with 9 bases matching TRBD1. Germline V gives CDR1 SGHRS, CDR2 YFSETQ. The CDR3 extends over 13 amino acids. After removal of 3 bases from V and 9 bases from J, the junction contained 4 bases not matched to a gene.

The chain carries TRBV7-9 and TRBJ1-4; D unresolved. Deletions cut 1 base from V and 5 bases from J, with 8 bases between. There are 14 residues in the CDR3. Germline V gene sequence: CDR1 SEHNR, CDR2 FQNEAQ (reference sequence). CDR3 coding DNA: TGTGCCAGCAGCTTAGTGGGCGGGAATGAAAAACTGTTTTTT. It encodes CASSLVGGNEKLFF.

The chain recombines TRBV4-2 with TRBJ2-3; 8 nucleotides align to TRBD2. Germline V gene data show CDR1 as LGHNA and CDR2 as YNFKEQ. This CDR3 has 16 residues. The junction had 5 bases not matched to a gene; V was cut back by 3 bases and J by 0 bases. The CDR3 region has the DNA TGTGCCAGCAGCCAGATAGCGGGGACTAGCACAGATACGCAGTATTTT. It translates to CASSQIAGTSTDTQYF.

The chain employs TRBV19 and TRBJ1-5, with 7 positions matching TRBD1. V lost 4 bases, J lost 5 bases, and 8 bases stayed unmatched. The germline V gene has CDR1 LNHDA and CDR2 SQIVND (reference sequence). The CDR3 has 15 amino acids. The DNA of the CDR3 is TGTGCCAGTAGTACCATGACAGGGTTACATCAGCCCCAGCATTTT. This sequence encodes CASSTMTGLHQPQHF.

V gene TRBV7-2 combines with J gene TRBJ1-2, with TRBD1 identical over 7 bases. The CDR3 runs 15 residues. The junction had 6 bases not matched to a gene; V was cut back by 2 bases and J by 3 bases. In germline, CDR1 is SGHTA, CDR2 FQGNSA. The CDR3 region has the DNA TGTGCCAGCAGCTTAAATGGAGGGGGCTACTATGGCTACACCTTC. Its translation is CASSLNGGGYYGYTF.

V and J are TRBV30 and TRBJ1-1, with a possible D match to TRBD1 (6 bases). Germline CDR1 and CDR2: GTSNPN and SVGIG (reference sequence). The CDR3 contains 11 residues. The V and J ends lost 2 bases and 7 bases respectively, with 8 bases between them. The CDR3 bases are TGTGCCTGGAGTTCAGGGGTTGAAGCTTTCTTT. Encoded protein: CAWSSGVEAFF.

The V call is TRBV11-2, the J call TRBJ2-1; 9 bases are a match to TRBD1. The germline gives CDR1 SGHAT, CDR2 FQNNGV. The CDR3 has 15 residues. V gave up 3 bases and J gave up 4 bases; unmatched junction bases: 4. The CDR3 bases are TGTGCCAGCAGCTTTACAGGGGGCCGGTACAATGAGCAGTTCTTC. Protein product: CASSFTGGRYNEQFF. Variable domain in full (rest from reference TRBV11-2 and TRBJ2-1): EAGVAQSPRYKIIEKRQSVAFWCNPISGHATLYWYQQILGQGPKLLIQFQNNGVVDDSQLPKDRFSAERLKGVDSTLKIQPAKLEDSAVYLCASSFTGGRYNEQFFGPGTRLTVL.